The 20 T cell receptor beta chains below all came from one sample that was sequenced in a study of cytomegalovirus exposure and HLA in healthy donors. The PCR was carried out with 60 Vbeta primers and 13 Jbeta primers. TCRdb's copy holds only in-frame clones and misses some; the assay was immunoSEQ multiplex PCR. The sample lists about 120,000 clones, 15% to 20% occurring once. The sample consisted of PBMCs. The receptors come from a female donor in good health and CMV-seropositive.

In its sample, this clone was seen a few times. The V gene is TRBV6-5, the J gene TRBJ1-2, with 9 bases matching TRBD1. The CDR3 sequence is 14 residues long. Germline CDR1 is MNHEY and CDR2 is SVGAGI. The V gene end was trimmed by 2 bases and the J gene end by 7 bases; junction bases not matched to a gene: 5. The CDR3 nucleotides are TGTGCCAGCAGTTACCGGGGACAGGGTCCTGGCTACACCTTC. This translates into CASSYRGQGPGYTF.

The chain couples TRBV2 to TRBJ2-7; 8 nucleotides line up with TRBD2. In germline, CDR1 is SNHLY, CDR2 FYNNEI. The CDR3 sequence is 14 residues long. V dropped 8 bases and J dropped 0; count of bases not matched to a gene: 6. CDR3 amino acids: CASGVGGASYEQYF. The CDR3 DNA is TGTGCCAGCGGTGTCGGGGGGGCCTCCTACGAGCAGTACTTC.

The chain combines TRBV6-5 with TRBJ1-2; TRBD1 might be the D (5 bases). CDR1 is MNHEY and CDR2 is SVGAGI in the germline V gene. V was trimmed by 2 bases and J by 4 bases, leaving 14 bases between them. CDR3 size: 15 residues. The CDR3 sequence is CASSYGAGSGYGYTF. The CDR3 coding sequence is TGTGCCAGCAGTTACGGGGCAGGGTCGGGCTATGGCTACACCTTC.

This clone was seen a few times. This chain uses TRBV4-3 with TRBJ2-1, with TRBD2 matching over 7 bases. The CDR3 has 15 amino acids. From germline, CDR1 is LGHNA and CDR2 YSLEER. V lost 5 bases and J lost 3; bases outside the gene matches: 7. In DNA, the CDR3 is TGCGCCAGCAGCTTCCGGGAGGCCCTCTACAATGAGCAGTTCTTC. Amino acid sequence: CASSFREALYNEQFF.

The rearrangement joins TRBV4-2 to TRBJ2-2, with no clear D. V gave up 0 bases and J gave up 3 bases, with 5 bases separating them. The CDR3 has 14 amino acids. From germline, CDR1 is LGHNA and CDR2 YNFKEQ. The CDR3 loop reads CASSQESYTGELFF. CDR3 coding DNA: TGTGCCAGCAGCCAAGAATCATACACCGGGGAGCTGTTTTTT.

This clone was picked up a small number of times. The chain employs TRBV7-9 and TRBJ2-1; tentative D call: TRBD2 (5 bases). CDR3 length equals 12 residues. V lost 4 bases and J 8 bases, leaving 9 bases between the germline ends. The germline V gene has CDR1 SEHNR and CDR2 FQNEAQ (reference sequence). The CDR3 reads CASSSPGYEQFF. CDR3 nucleotides: TGTGCCAGCAGCTCCCCGGGGTATGAGCAGTTCTTC.

The chain recombines TRBV18 with TRBJ1-5; 8 nucleotides match TRBD1. CDR1 KGHSH and CDR2 LQKENI come from the germline V gene. The CDR3 totals 15 residues. V was clipped by 3 bases and J by 6 bases; unmatched bases: 7. As DNA, the CDR3 is TGTGCCAGCTCACCCCCGGGACAGGATACTCAGCCCCAGCATTTT. This encodes CASSPPGQDTQPQHF. The whole variable domain, remainder taken from reference TRBV18 and TRBJ1-5, is NAGVMQNPRHLVRRRGQEARLRCSPMKGHSHVYWYRQLPEEGLKFMVYLQKENIIDESGMPKERFSAEFPKEGPSILRIQQVVRGDSAAYFCASSPPGQDTQPQHFGDGTRLSIL.

There are a few counts of this clone. The chain couples TRBV2 to TRBJ2-3; 7 bases are shared with TRBD2. The CDR3 has 18 residues. Germline values: CDR1 SNHLY, CDR2 FYNNEI. V lost 7 bases, J lost 0 bases, and 16 bases stayed unmatched. The CDR3, as DNA: TGTGCCAGCACGTTTGCGGGAGAATACTTCACTAGCACAGATACGCAGTATTTT. The encoded protein is CASTFAGEYFTSTDTQYF. Together with reference TRBV2 and TRBJ2-3, the CDR3 gives the full variable domain: EPEVTQTPSHQVTQMGQEVILRCVPISNHLYFYWYRQILGQKVEFLVSFYNNEISEKSEIFDDQFSVERPDGSNFTLKIRSTKLEDSAMYFCASTFAGEYFTSTDTQYFGPGTRLTVL.

In DNA form, the CDR3 reads TGTGCCAGCAGCCACGTGAAGGGGACAGGGGACACTGAAGCTTTCTTT. Protein sequence: CASSHVKGTGDTEAFF. The chain links TRBV4-2 to TRBJ1-1; 10 nucleotides line up with TRBD1. The germline V gene encodes CDR1 LGHNA and CDR2 YNFKEQ. The CDR3 is 16 residues long. J was trimmed by 3 bases and V by 3 bases; bases with no gene match: 7.

The rearrangement uses TRBV7-9 and TRBJ2-7; D perhaps matches TRBD2 (6 bases). Trimming removed 4 bases at V and 4 bases at J, with 14 bases between. This CDR3 comprises 14 residues. Germline V gene lookup returns CDR1 SEHNR and CDR2 FQNEAQ (reference sequence). This CDR3 reads CASSYPTSPYEQYF. The CDR3 DNA reads as TGTGCCAGCAGCTACCCCACTAGCCCATACGAGCAGTACTTC.

The CDR3, as DNA: TGTGCCAGCAGCTTCTACCCCGGGGAGCTGTTTTTT. It yields the protein CASSFYPGELFF. The chain carries TRBV9 and TRBJ2-2; D unclear. Looked up from germline, CDR1 is SGDLS and CDR2 is YYNGEE. The length of the CDR3 is 12 residues. V lost 4 bases and J 6 bases, leaving 7 bases between the germline ends. Drawing the rest from reference TRBV9 and TRBJ2-2, the complete variable domain is DSGVTQTPKHLITATGQRVTLRCSPRSGDLSVYWYQQSLDQGLQFLIQYYNGEERAKGNILERFSAQQFPDLHSELNLSSLELGDSALYFCASSFYPGELFFGEGSRLTVL.

Only a few counts were recorded for this clone. The chain is built from TRBV30 and TRBJ2-7; TRBD2 might be the D (7 bases). The CDR3 spans 16 residues. Trimming pared 2 bases from V and 1 base from J, leaving 18 bases between. The germline V gene has CDR1 GTSNPN and CDR2 SVGIG (reference sequence). The CDR3 is CAWSLLGAAGSYEQYF. The CDR3 nucleotides are TGTGCCTGGAGTTTGCTGGGGGCAGCGGGGTCCTACGAGCAGTACTTC. Based on the CDR3 plus reference TRBV30 and TRBJ2-7, the full variable domain is SQTIHQWPATLVQPVGSPLSLECTVEGTSNPNLYWYRQAAGRGLQLLFYSVGIGQISSEVPQNLSASRPQDRQFILSSKKLLLSDSGFYLCAWSLLGAAGSYEQYFGPGTRLTVT.

This clone was observed a handful of times. The chain combines TRBV5-1 with TRBJ2-4, with 7 bases fitting TRBD1. Unmatched junction bases numbered 6, after V lost 4 bases and J lost 5 bases. The CDR3 sequence is 14 residues long. The V gene's germline CDR1 is SGHRS and CDR2 YFSETQ. The CDR3 DNA follows: TGCGCCAGCAGCCCAGCAGGGGGACAAAACATTCAGTACTTC. It is translated as CASSPAGGQNIQYF.

In its sample, this clone was seen a few times. The CDR3 reads CASSPITANTGELFF. In nucleotides, the CDR3 is TGTGCCAGCAGCCCCATCACAGCTAACACCGGGGAGCTGTTTTTT. The V call is TRBV9, the J call TRBJ2-2; D call uncertain. The CDR3 runs 15 residues. The germline V gene has CDR1 SGDLS and CDR2 YYNGEE. Trimming left V 4 bases short and J 2 bases short, with 12 bases between.

Points on this clone: Germline is not matched at one junction end, which may reflect a read error. The chain is built from TRBV4-2 and TRBJ2-4; 7 bases map to TRBD1. Germline V lookup: CDR1 LGHNA, CDR2 YNFKEQ. The CDR3 runs to 16 residues. The DNA of the CDR3 is TGTGCCAGCAGCCAAGCCCCCGGGACAGCCCAAAACATTCAGTACTTC. This encodes CASSQAPGTAQNIQYF.

This clone was observed a few times. The chain carries TRBV28 and TRBJ1-2; 9 nucleotides agree with TRBD1. The germline V gene encodes CDR1 MDHEN and CDR2 SYDVKM. J lost 0 bases, V lost 6 bases, and 5 bases had no gene match. The CDR3 totals 15 residues. The CDR3 DNA follows: TGTGCCAGCAGCCAGACAGGGGGGGCTAACTATGGCTACACCTTC. It codes for CASSQTGGANYGYTF.

The chain has TRBV2 and TRBJ1-5; 7 bases map to TRBD1. Losses at the gene ends were 3 bases for V and 1 base for J; bases not matched to a gene: 6. The CDR3 runs to 16 residues. Germline V gene lookup returns CDR1 SNHLY and CDR2 FYNNEI. The CDR3 reads CASSDGYRGSNQPQHF. The CDR3 DNA follows: TGTGCCAGCAGTGACGGGTACAGGGGAAGCAATCAGCCCCAGCATTTT.

This chain uses TRBV18 with TRBJ1-1; 9 bases fit TRBD1. Germline assignment: CDR1 KGHSH and CDR2 LQKENI. V trimming: 6 bases; J trimming: 4 bases; junction bases outside the gene matches: 12. The CDR3 is made up of 16 amino acids. The CDR3 DNA follows: TGTGCCAGCTCCCCCGGGACAGGGAGTTTTCGCACTGAAGCTTTCTTT. It codes for CASSPGTGSFRTEAFF.

CDR3: CASSPHPGYDYGYTF. The CDR3 bases are TGTGCCAGCAGTCCACACCCAGGGTACGACTATGGCTACACCTTC. V and J are TRBV6-5 and TRBJ1-2; possibly TRBD1 for D (5 bases). The CDR3 runs 15 residues. V dropped 5 bases and J dropped 3 bases, with 16 bases sitting between them. CDR1 and CDR2 (germline): MNHEY, SVGAGI.

This chain links TRBV27 with TRBJ2-5, with TRBD2 matching over 16 bases. The CDR3 is 20 amino acids. The V and J ends lost 0 bases and 4 bases, in that order; junction bases with no gene match: 11. Germline V CDR1 and CDR2: MNHEY, SMNVEV (reference sequence). The CDR3 here is CASSLSGLAGGPGGGETQYF. The CDR3 nucleotides are TGTGCCAGCAGTTTATCGGGACTAGCGGGAGGGCCCGGAGGGGGAGAGACCCAGTACTTC.